This T cell receptor beta chain is from a study of blood T cell repertoires in COVID-19. As for the study in general: Samples representing acute and convalescent COVID-19 were sourced from the United States, Italy and Spain.

Original processing notes: Amplification from reference gene primers served as the basis for estimated nucleated cell counts. Method: immunoSEQ multiplex PCR; TCRdb's copy keeps in-frame clones and lacks some. That table supplies the V and J calls and clone size; D and trimming were determined from the DNA. Of 200,000 or so clones in the sample, more than 85% were seen once. Germline CDR1 is MDHEN and CDR2 is SYDVKM. The germline V and J ends were trimmed by 5 bases and 2 bases, with 13 bases remaining between them. This CDR3 has 15 residues. This clone was seen a handful of times. Sequenced input: peripheral blood. This sequence joins TRBV28 and TRBJ1-3; maybe TRBD1 (5 bases). This TCR was recovered from a man aged 40-55 years with active or convalescent COVID-19. CDR3 sequence (DNA): TGTGCCAGCAGTCAAATGGGGCTAGCTGGAAACACCATATATTTT. It translates to CASSQMGLAGNTIYF.